What follows describes a single T cell receptor (beta chain). Its antigen is still unknown. Libraries were prepared by immunoSEQ multiplex PCR; TCRdb keeps only in-frame clonotypes and omits some of them. The sample has about 81,000 clones; around 93% are singletons. These data originate in a study of T cell responses to AZD1222 COVID-19 vaccine. Findings of the study overall: White British ancestry dominated among donors, who included more females, and clonal diversity was possibly underestimated. Repertoires were sampled only after the peak T cell response.

The V gene end was trimmed by 6 bases and the J gene end by 4 bases; junction bases not matched to a gene: 4. The germline V gene has CDR1 WSHSY and CDR2 SAAADI. The CDR3 consists of 13 residues. V and J are TRBV10-2 and TRBJ1-2, with TRBD1 matching 8 bases. The material was peripheral blood, obtained 28 days after the second AZD1222 dose. The receptor was derived from an adult who received the AZD1222 COVID-19 vaccine. This CDR3 reads CASSDRGAYGYTF. Written as DNA, the CDR3 is TGCGCCAGCAGCGACAGGGGCGCCTATGGCTACACCTTC.